This TCR beta chain was sequenced in a study of a mutant IDH1 vaccine in newly diagnosed glioma. The overall study: Receipt of radiotherapy, temozolomide, or both preceded the study, and most received both.

This CDR3 is 18 amino acids long. Germline lookup yields CDR1 MNHEY and CDR2 SMNVEV (reference sequence). V was cut by 6 bases and J by 5 bases, with 28 bases left in between. Using immunoSEQ multiplex PCR, the repertoire was profiled, and TCRdb retains in-frame clones only, with some absent. The table includes fewer than 25,000 clones, 84% detected once. Time point meaning: week 47, end of study. Topical imiquimod accompanied each vaccine dose, which consisted of 300 ug of mutant IDH1 20-mer peptide. Eight vaccinations were given in weeks 1, 3, 5, 7, 11, 15, 19 and 23. Comment on this clone: What it binds is not known.

The clonotype was recovered from a man in his forties with glioma. Sequences were derived from PBMCs, sampled from a glioma patient whose treatment included an IDH1 peptide vaccine. The V call is TRBV27, the J call TRBJ1-1; possible D gene TRBD1, 5 bases. This CDR3 reads CASRSGSWGGLGGTEAFF. The DNA for the CDR3 is TGTGCCAGCAGGTCCGGATCATGGGGGGGATTGGGAGGAACTGAAGCTTTCTTT.